The 22 T cell receptor beta chains presented below share a single source sample, sequenced in a study of OX40 agonist ivuxolimab in advanced cancers. Libraries were prepared by immunoSEQ multiplex PCR; TCRdb keeps only in-frame clonotypes and omits some of them. Of fewer than 55,000 clones in the sample, about 87% were seen once. The starting material was CD4+ or CD8+ T cells sorted from blood, obtained in a trial of the OX40 agonist ivuxolimab. The receptors stem from an adult with an advanced solid tumor such as melanoma, head and neck, liver or kidney cancer.

Only one count was recorded for this clone. The chain combines TRBV6-6 with TRBJ1-3; D remains ambiguous. Trimming took 6 bases from V and 0 from J, leaving 12 bases between them. The CDR3 covers 15 residues. Germline lookup yields CDR1 MNHNY and CDR2 SVGAGI (reference sequence). The CDR3 coding sequence is TGTGCCAGCAGACCGTTGACAAGCTCTGGAAACACCATATATTTT. This gives the protein CASRPLTSSGNTIYF.

The CDR3 protein is CASSAREWDQPQHF. In DNA form, the CDR3 reads TGTGCCAGCAGTGCCCGGGAGTGGGATCAGCCCCAGCATTTT. The V call is TRBV2, the J call TRBJ1-5; D is unresolved. The CDR3 is made up of 14 amino acids. Germline CDR1 reads SNHLY; CDR2 reads FYNNEI. Between the trimmed V and J ends, which lost 4 bases and 5 bases, there was a span of 12 bases.

The rearrangement joins TRBV6-5 to TRBJ2-5; 8 bases map to TRBD1. Germline-derived CDR1 and CDR2 are MNHEY and SVGAGI. V lost 2 bases, J lost 4 bases, and 6 bases stayed unmatched. There are 15 residues in the CDR3. The CDR3: CASSYVGQAPETQYF. DNA for the CDR3: TGTGCCAGCAGTTACGTGGGACAGGCCCCAGAGACCCAGTACTTC.

The V call is TRBV5-1, the J call TRBJ1-2, with D unresolved. The CDR3 is 12 amino acids. V dropped 4 bases and J dropped 5 bases, with 9 bases sitting between them. Germline V gene sequence: CDR1 SGHRS, CDR2 YFSETQ. The CDR3 reads CASSPADYGYTF. The CDR3 nucleotides are TGCGCCAGCAGCCCGGCCGATTATGGCTACACCTTC.

V gene TRBV2 combines with J gene TRBJ2-3; D gene ambiguous. Germline V CDR1 and CDR2: SNHLY, FYNNEI. The germline V and J ends were trimmed by 6 bases and 5 bases, with 6 bases remaining between them. The CDR3 is 11 residues long. The CDR3 bases are TGTGCCAGCAGGGCCTTAGATACGCAGTATTTT. Residues: CASRALDTQYF.

The CDR3 nucleotides are TGCGCCAGCAGCTCCGGACAGGGCCAAGGTCAGCCCCAGCATTTT. Protein sequence: CASSSGQGQGQPQHF. The J gene is TRBJ1-5, the V gene TRBV5-1; 8 bases fit TRBD1. The V and J ends lost 3 bases and 6 bases, in that order; junction bases with no gene match: 8. CDR1 and CDR2 from the germline V gene are SGHRS and YFSETQ. The CDR3 contains 15 residues.

The chain uses TRBV11-2 and TRBJ1-6, with 11 bases lining up with TRBD1. This CDR3 region has 17 residues. Germline assignment: CDR1 SGHAT and CDR2 FQNNGV. The ends lost 1 base at V and 8 bases at J; junction bases unmatched: 7. The CDR3 sequence is CASSLVGTGGFDSPLHF. The CDR3 nucleotides are TGTGCCAGCAGCTTAGTAGGGACAGGGGGTTTTGATTCACCCCTCCACTTT.

This chain connects TRBV5-1 to TRBJ2-7, with unresolved D. The CDR3 length is 12 residues. The germline V gene has CDR1 SGHRS and CDR2 YFSETQ. The V gene lost 2 bases and the J gene lost 3 bases, with 6 bases spanning the gap. The CDR3: CASSLNGYEQYV. As DNA, the CDR3 is TGCGCCAGCAGCTTAAACGGCTACGAGCAGTACGTC.

V usage is TRBV5-1 and J usage is TRBJ2-3; 13 positions agree with TRBD2. Losses at the gene ends were 4 bases for V and 0 bases for J; bases not matched to a gene: 8. The germline gives CDR1 SGHRS, CDR2 YFSETQ. The CDR3 has 18 residues. The CDR3 here is CASSRLAGGQTSTDTQYF. The CDR3 DNA follows: TGCGCCAGCAGCCGACTAGCGGGGGGACAAACTAGCACAGATACGCAGTATTTT. Supplemented by reference TRBV5-1 and TRBJ2-3, the full variable domain reads KAGVTQTPRYLIKTRGQQVTLSCSPISGHRSVSWYQQTPGQGLQFLFEYFSETQRNKGNFPGRFSGRQFSNSRSEMNVSTLELGDSALYLCASSRLAGGQTSTDTQYFGPGTRLTVL.

J is TRBJ1-1 and V is TRBV5-1; the D is unclear. CDR1 and CDR2 from the germline V gene are SGHRS and YFSETQ. The CDR3 is 15 amino acids. V was pared by 2 bases and J by 1 base, with 12 bases between. CDR3 nucleotide sequence: TGCGCCAGCAGCTTCGGGGAGATCGAGAACACTGAAGCTTTCTTT. This encodes CASSFGEIENTEAFF. Full variable domain (rest looked up from reference TRBV5-1 and TRBJ1-1): KAGVTQTPRYLIKTRGQQVTLSCSPISGHRSVSWYQQTPGQGLQFLFEYFSETQRNKGNFPGRFSGRQFSNSRSEMNVSTLELGDSALYLCASSFGEIENTEAFFGQGTRLTVV.

This chain uses TRBV10-1 with TRBJ1-5, with a weak D call TRBD1 (5 bases). The CDR3 runs to 13 residues. Trimming removed 10 bases at V and 5 bases at J, with 15 bases between. Germline V gives CDR1 WNHNN, CDR2 SYGVQD (reference sequence). As DNA, the CDR3 is TGCGCCACACAGGTAGGCGCGGATCAGCCCCAGCATTTT. Its translation is CATQVGADQPQHF.

This clone was counted between two and nine times. The gene calls are TRBV7-2 and TRBJ1-5; TRBD1 aligns across 7 bases. In germline, CDR1 is SGHTA, CDR2 FQGNSA. This CDR3 comprises 14 residues. Germline trimming cut 6 bases from V and 3 bases from J; bases unmatched to any gene: 5. In DNA form, the CDR3 reads TGTGCCAGCAGACGCACAGGGGCCAATCAGCCCCAGCATTTT. Protein sequence: CASRRTGANQPQHF.

V usage is TRBV18 and J usage is TRBJ2-1; no clear D. There are 15 residues in the CDR3. The V end lost 3 bases, the J end lost 1 base, and 10 bases lay between the germline ends. In germline, CDR1 is KGHSH, CDR2 LQKENI. CDR3 bases: TGTGCCAGCTCACCCCGGACGAATTCCTACAATGAGCAGTTCTTC. Translating gives CASSPRTNSYNEQFF.

The chain couples TRBV5-1 to TRBJ2-7; TRBD1 or TRBD2 may be the D gene (5 bases each). The length of the CDR3 is 13 residues. V was pared by 7 bases and J by 3 bases, with 14 bases between. Per the germline V gene, CDR1 is SGHRS and CDR2 is YFSETQ. The CDR3 region has the DNA TGCGCCAGCGCTAGCCTGACAGACTACGAGCAGTACTTC. Protein: CASASLTDYEQYF.

The chain employs TRBV18 and TRBJ2-5; TRBD2 might be the D (6 bases). This CDR3 has 12 amino acids. Looked up from germline, CDR1 is KGHSH and CDR2 is LQKENI. Trimming pared 8 bases from V and 5 bases from J, leaving 12 bases between. The CDR3 DNA sequence: TGTGCCAGCACCCCGGAGGGGGAGACCCAGTACTTC. Protein product: CASTPEGETQYF.

This clone was seen a single time. This CDR3 is CASSLPGTGYNEQFF. DNA for the CDR3: TGTGCCAGCAGTTTACCCGGGACAGGTTACAATGAGCAGTTCTTC. The V and J genes are TRBV28 and TRBJ2-1; the match to TRBD1 covers 8 bases. This CDR3 is 15 amino acids long. CDR1 and CDR2 from the germline V gene are MDHEN and SYDVKM. V gave up 2 bases and J gave up 4 bases; unmatched junction bases: 4.

This clone was counted once. V usage is TRBV11-3 and J usage is TRBJ2-5; 9 positions agree with TRBD2. The CDR3 covers 15 residues. The germline V gene has CDR1 SGHNT and CDR2 YENEEA. Losses at the gene ends were 4 bases for V and 7 bases for J; bases not matched to a gene: 10. CDR3 nucleotide sequence: TGTGCCAGCAGCTCGGGGGCTAGCGGGAAAGTGACCCAGTACTTC. Residues: CASSSGASGKVTQYF.

The rearrangement links TRBV5-4 to TRBJ1-1; TRBD1 is a possible D gene (5 bases). Germline V gene sequence: CDR1 SGHNT, CDR2 YYREEE (reference sequence). The V end lost 0 bases, the J end lost 7 bases, and 19 bases lay between the germline ends. The CDR3 totals 16 residues. CDR3 amino acids: CASSLGPLGRNDEAFF. The CDR3 region has the DNA TGTGCCAGCAGCTTGGGGCCCTTGGGACGGAACGATGAAGCTTTCTTT.

This clone showed up just a few times. The V and J genes are TRBV5-5 and TRBJ1-6, with 8 bases aligning to TRBD1. This CDR3 region has 18 residues. Per germline, CDR1 SGHKS and CDR2 YYEKEE (reference sequence). V trimming: 3 bases; J trimming: 6 bases; junction bases outside the gene matches: 14. CDR3 loop: CASSWRDRRAPGNSPLHF. In DNA form, the CDR3 reads TGTGCCAGCAGCTGGAGGGACAGGAGGGCCCCCGGTAATTCACCCCTCCACTTT.

J is TRBJ1-2 and V is TRBV6-1; D is undetermined. CDR3 size: 12 residues. Germline V lookup: CDR1 MNHNS, CDR2 SASEGT. The V end lost 6 bases, the J end lost 0 bases, and 5 bases lay between the germline ends. CDR3: CASSGSNYGYTF. The DNA for the CDR3 is TGTGCCAGCAGCGGATCTAACTATGGCTACACCTTC.

This chain uses TRBV2 with TRBJ1-5; possibly TRBD1 for D (5 bases). The CDR3 contains 13 residues. Trimming cost V 5 bases and J 1 base, with 6 bases left between them. The germline V gene has CDR1 SNHLY and CDR2 FYNNEI. CDR3 DNA: TGTGCCAGCAGTAGGGACAGCAATCAGCCCCAGCATTTT. It yields the protein CASSRDSNQPQHF.

The chain joins TRBV4-3 to TRBJ1-2, with TRBD1 matching 7 bases. The germline gives CDR1 LGHNA, CDR2 YSLEER. CDR3 length: 16 residues. Trimming at V came to 4 bases and at J to 4 bases, leaving 12 bases not matched to a gene. The CDR3 DNA sequence: TGCGCCAGCAGCCCCAAAGGAGCAGGGGGTACCTATGGCTACACCTTC. It codes for CASSPKGAGGTYGYTF.